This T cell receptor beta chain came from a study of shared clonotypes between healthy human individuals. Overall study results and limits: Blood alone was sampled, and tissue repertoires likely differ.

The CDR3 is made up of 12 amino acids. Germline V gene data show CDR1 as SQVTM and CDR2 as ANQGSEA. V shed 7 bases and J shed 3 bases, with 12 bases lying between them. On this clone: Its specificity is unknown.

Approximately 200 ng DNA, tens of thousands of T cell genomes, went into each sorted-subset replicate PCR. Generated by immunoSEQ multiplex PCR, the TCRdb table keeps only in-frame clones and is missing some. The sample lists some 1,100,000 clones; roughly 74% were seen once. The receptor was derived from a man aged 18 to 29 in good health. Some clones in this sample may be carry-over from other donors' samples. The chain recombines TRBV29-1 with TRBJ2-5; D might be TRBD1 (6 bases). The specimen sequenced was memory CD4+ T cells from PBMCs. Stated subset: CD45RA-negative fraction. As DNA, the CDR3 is TGCAGCGGCTACAAGGGGGAAGAGACCCAGTACTTC. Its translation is CSGYKGEETQYF.